The 17 T cell receptor beta chains in this list originate from one sample, sequenced in a study of blood T cell repertoires in COVID-19. Using immunoSEQ multiplex PCR, the repertoire was profiled, and TCRdb retains in-frame clones only, with some absent. The sample has under 150,000 clones, around 81% seen once. Material for sequencing was peripheral blood. These receptors originate from a man aged 55 to 69 with active or convalescent COVID-19.

The CDR3 DNA reads TGTGCCAGTAATACCAATCGCGCCTCCTACAATGAGCAGTTCTTC. Translation gives CASNTNRASYNEQFF. The rearrangement joins TRBV19 to TRBJ2-1; D remains unclear. The V and J ends lost 7 bases and 0 bases respectively, with 13 bases between them. Per the germline V gene, CDR1 is LNHDA and CDR2 is SQIVND (reference sequence). CDR3 length: 15 residues.

The rearrangement uses TRBV24-1 and TRBJ2-7, with 8 bases aligning to TRBD1. The V segment lost 4 bases and the J segment 5 bases; nucleotides outside the gene matches: 9. CDR1 and CDR2 (germline): KGHDR, SFDVKD. This CDR3 comprises 15 residues. The CDR3 DNA reads as TGTGCCACCAGTGACCCACGACAGGGGAACCACGAGCAGTACTTC. It yields the protein CATSDPRQGNHEQYF.

V and J are TRBV27 and TRBJ2-5; a possible D gene is TRBD1 (5 bases). The V end was cut by 3 bases, the J end by 4 bases, with 12 bases between. The germline gives CDR1 MNHEY, CDR2 SMNVEV (reference sequence). The CDR3 sequence is 14 residues long. CDR3 loop: CASSLGLGAETQYF. CDR3 nucleotides: TGTGCCAGCAGTTTGGGGCTAGGGGCAGAGACCCAGTACTTC.

As for this clone: One base away lies a much larger clone, so this may be a sequencing read error. V and J are TRBV28 and TRBJ1-1; no firm D call. The germline V gene has CDR1 MDHEN and CDR2 SYDVKM. The V end lost 2 bases, the J end lost 3 bases, and 7 bases lay between the germline ends. The CDR3 is 13 amino acids. The CDR3 here is CASSLAPDTEAFF. DNA of the CDR3: TGTGCCAGCAGTTTAGCCCCGGACACTGAAGCTTTCTTT.

V usage is TRBV5-1 and J usage is TRBJ2-1; 14 bases are a match to TRBD2. Germline V lookup: CDR1 SGHRS, CDR2 YFSETQ. This CDR3 is 16 amino acids long. The V gene end was trimmed by 0 bases and the J gene end by 11 bases; junction bases not matched to a gene: 7. CDR3 region: CASSLVPGLAGEKQFF. The CDR3 bases are TGCGCCAGCAGCTTGGTCCCGGGACTAGCGGGAGAGAAGCAGTTCTTC. The full variable domain, completed using reference TRBV5-1 and TRBJ2-1, is KAGVTQTPRYLIKTRGQQVTLSCSPISGHRSVSWYQQTPGQGLQFLFEYFSETQRNKGNFPGRFSGRQFSNSRSEMNVSTLELGDSALYLCASSLVPGLAGEKQFFGPGTRLTVL.

The chain combines TRBV27 with TRBJ1-1, with 9 bases that match TRBD1. Germline CDR1 is MNHEY and CDR2 is SMNVEV (reference sequence). This CDR3 contains 15 residues. J lost 4 bases, V lost 5 bases, and 8 bases had no gene match. This CDR3 reads CASSRTTGGFTEAFF. The CDR3 DNA is TGTGCCAGCAGTCGCACGACAGGGGGTTTCACTGAAGCTTTCTTT.

This clone has only a few counts. This sequence joins TRBV7-7 and TRBJ1-3; maybe TRBD1 (6 bases). The V end lost 5 bases, the J end lost 8 bases, and 16 bases lay between the germline ends. CDR1 is SSHAT, CDR2 FNYEAQ, per germline (reference sequence). The CDR3 runs 14 residues. This CDR3 reads CASSRSGVGDTIYF. The CDR3 nucleotides read TGTGCCAGCAGCCGCTCAGGGGTTGGGGACACCATATATTTT.

This chain connects TRBV7-9 to TRBJ2-7; D gene unclear. CDR1 SEHNR and CDR2 FQNEAQ come from the germline V gene (reference sequence). CDR3 length: 13 amino acids. V lost 1 base and J lost 2, with 6 bases in between. As DNA, the CDR3 is TGTGCCAGCAGCTTAGTGCTAACCTACGAGCAGTACTTC. Protein sequence: CASSLVLTYEQYF.

In this sample, this clone turned up once. The rearrangement joins TRBV7-9 to TRBJ1-5, with TRBD1 as a possible D gene (6 bases). The V end lost 2 bases, the J end lost 3 bases, and 8 bases lay between the germline ends. The germline gives CDR1 SEHNR, CDR2 FQNEAQ (reference sequence). The CDR3 length is 14 residues. Written as DNA, the CDR3 is TGTGCCAGCAGCTTACAGGGGTACAATCAGCCCCAGCATTTT. Translation gives CASSLQGYNQPQHF.

The chain joins TRBV9 to TRBJ2-2, with D possibly matching TRBD1 (6 bases). The CDR3 spans 19 residues. Germline CDR1 reads SGDLS; CDR2 reads YYNGEE. Trimming removed 4 bases from V and 1 base from J, with 23 bases in between. CDR3 sequence (DNA): TGTGCCAGCAGCCCAACCTATACCCATGGACAGCTGAACACCGGGGAGCTGTTTTTT. Residues: CASSPTYTHGQLNTGELFF. The full variable domain, its missing parts supplied by reference TRBV9 and TRBJ2-2, is DSGVTQTPKHLITATGQRVTLRCSPRSGDLSVYWYQQSLDQGLQFLIQYYNGEERAKGNILERFSAQQFPDLHSELNLSSLELGDSALYFCASSPTYTHGQLNTGELFFGEGSRLTVL.

This chain links TRBV5-5 with TRBJ1-1; no definite D call. There are 13 residues in the CDR3. Germline loops: CDR1 SGHKS, CDR2 YYEKEE (reference sequence). The V end lost 4 bases, the J end lost 4 bases, and 11 bases lay between the germline ends. The CDR3 region is CASSRTPSTEAFF. As DNA, the CDR3 is TGTGCCAGCAGCCGCACTCCGAGCACTGAAGCTTTCTTT.

The chain is built from TRBV21-1 and TRBJ1-4. TRBV21-1 is assigned pseudogene status. The CDR3 is 17 amino acids. The CDR3: CASSKRGRNLRTEKLFF. As DNA, the CDR3 is TGTGCCAGCAGCAAGCGGGGGCGGAATCTAAGAACTGAAAAACTGTTTTTT.

The chain uses TRBV27 and TRBJ2-1, with D tentatively TRBD2 (5 bases). Trimming took 6 bases from V and 0 from J, leaving 9 bases between them. CDR1 MNHEY and CDR2 SMNVEV come from the germline V gene (reference sequence). This CDR3 region has 14 residues. The DNA of the CDR3 is TGTGCCAGCAGGTTAGGGAGCTCCTACAATGAGCAGTTCTTC. It specifies CASRLGSSYNEQFF.

The V gene is TRBV19, the J gene TRBJ1-5; 11 nucleotides agree with TRBD1. Germline CDR1 is LNHDA and CDR2 is SQIVND (reference sequence). The CDR3 length is 15 residues. Unmatched junction bases numbered 5, after V lost 3 bases and J lost 7 bases. CDR3 loop: CASSMDRGPGQPQHF. The CDR3 nucleotides are TGTGCCAGTAGTATGGACAGGGGGCCGGGGCAGCCCCAGCATTTT. Together with reference TRBV19 and TRBJ1-5, the CDR3 gives the full variable domain: DGGITQSPKYLFRKEGQNVTLSCEQNLNHDAMYWYRQDPGQGLRLIYYSQIVNDFQKGDIAEGYSVSREKKESFPLTVTSAQKNPTAFYLCASSMDRGPGQPQHFGDGTRLSIL.

V is TRBV9 and J is TRBJ2-1, with TRBD2 matching 13 bases. Germline CDR1 SGDLS, CDR2 YYNGEE. The CDR3 sequence is 17 residues long. Trimming removed 3 bases from V and 4 bases from J; junction bases left unmatched: 7. The CDR3 spells CASSARLAGGGYNEQFF. The CDR3 DNA reads as TGTGCCAGCAGCGCCCGACTAGCGGGAGGCGGGTACAATGAGCAGTTCTTC.

This chain joins TRBV14 and TRBJ1-6; D uncertain. The germline V gene encodes CDR1 SGHDN and CDR2 FVKESK. V lost 8 bases and J 7 bases, leaving 15 bases between the germline ends. The CDR3 length is 14 residues. CDR3 in amino acids: CASVTVWLNSPLHF. For the CDR3, the DNA is TGTGCCAGCGTAACCGTTTGGCTCAATTCACCCCTCCACTTT.

The chain carries TRBV7-3 and TRBJ2-3; the D is unclear. Trimming pared 5 bases from V and 4 bases from J, leaving 13 bases between. This CDR3 spans 14 amino acids. The germline V gene has CDR1 SGHTA and CDR2 FQGTGA. The CDR3: CASSPKPDPDTQYF. For the CDR3, the DNA is TGTGCCAGCAGCCCCAAGCCCGATCCAGATACGCAGTATTTT.